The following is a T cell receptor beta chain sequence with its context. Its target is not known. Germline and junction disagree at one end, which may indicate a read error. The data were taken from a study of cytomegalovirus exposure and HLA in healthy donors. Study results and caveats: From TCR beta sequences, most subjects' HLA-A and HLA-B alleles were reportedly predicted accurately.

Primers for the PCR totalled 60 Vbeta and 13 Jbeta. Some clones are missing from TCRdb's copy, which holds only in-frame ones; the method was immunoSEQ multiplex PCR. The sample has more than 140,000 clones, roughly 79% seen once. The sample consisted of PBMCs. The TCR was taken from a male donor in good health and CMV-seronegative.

The CDR3 DNA reads as TGTGCCAGCAGCTCCAGCACCCGACAGCCCTCATTC. This translates into CASSSSTRQPSF. V usage is TRBV7-2 and J usage is TRBJ1-2, with D perhaps TRBD1 (5 bases). Germline V gene data show CDR1 as SGHTA and CDR2 as FQGNSA. The CDR3 totals 12 residues.